The T cell receptor beta chain under discussion was sequenced for a study of cytomegalovirus exposure and HLA in healthy donors. The study's findings and limits: Most TCR beta V segments were productive about 90% or about 30% of the time in an earlier analysis. The study put around 180 TCR beta chains on its list as cytomegalovirus-associated. In a later analysis, DRB1 alleles had the most associated TCRs; HLA-C alleles the fewest.

PCR primers comprised 60 Vbeta and 13 Jbeta primers. TCRdb's copy holds only in-frame clones and misses some; the assay was immunoSEQ multiplex PCR. The profile shows hundreds of thousands of clones, 85% to 90% of them singletons. A note on this clone: Its antigen is unidentified.

V gave up 4 bases and J gave up 3 bases; unmatched junction bases: 7. The CDR3 runs 15 residues. CDR1 and CDR2 from the germline V gene are SGHAT and FQNNGV. The study sampled nominally healthy donors, though unrecorded immune exposures were likely. The chain employs TRBV11-2 and TRBJ1-2; 8 nucleotides align to TRBD1. This TCR derives from a woman under 30 in good health and CMV-seronegative. The specimen sequenced was PBMCs. CDR3 sequence reads: CASSSKDRADYGYTF. Here the CDR3 DNA reads TGTGCCAGCAGCTCAAAGGACAGGGCCGACTATGGCTACACCTTC.